These 6 T cell receptor beta chains were sequenced from one sample in a study of blood T cells in healthy people across ages. With a J-beta primer mix and a sample-barcoded 5' primer, a second PCR ran roughly 6 to 12 cycles. TCRdb reanalysed the 5' RACE reads using MiXCR and keeps one entry per CDR3 protein. The table has roughly 930,000 distinct CDR3 sequences, roughly 48% seen once; the top ten hold 13%. What was sequenced was blood. These receptors were obtained from a man aged 25 to 40 in good health.

The CDR3 here is CASSQERGVSYEQYF. Written as DNA, the CDR3 is TGCGCCAGCAGCCAAGAAAGGGGGGTCTCCTACGAGCAGTACTTC. V usage is TRBV4-1 and J usage is TRBJ2-7; D tentatively reads TRBD1 or TRBD2 (6 bases each). The germline V gene has CDR1 MGHRA and CDR2 YSYEKL. The CDR3 totals 15 residues. V lost 0 bases to trimming and J lost 0 bases, with 9 bases between them.

A few counts support this clonotype. The chain couples TRBV6-2 or TRBV6-3 to TRBJ2-7; possible D gene TRBD1, 5 bases. The CDR3 is 15 residues long. The V gene lost 6 bases and the J gene lost 0 bases, with 15 bases spanning the gap. CDR1 is MNHEY and CDR2 is SVGEGT in the germline V gene. The CDR3 sequence: CASSPDSWSSYEQYF. The DNA for the CDR3 is TGTGCCAGCAGCCCCGACAGTTGGAGCTCCTACGAGCAGTACTTC.

The V call is TRBV29-1, the J call TRBJ2-1; 11 bases agree with TRBD2. CDR1 is SQVTM, CDR2 ANQGSEA, per germline. Trimming took 6 bases from V and 4 from J; bases not matched to a gene: 8. The CDR3 runs 15 residues. CDR3 DNA: TGCAGCGTCGTACAAACTAGCGGGGGATACAATGAGCAGTTCTTC. Its translation: CSVVQTSGGYNEQFF.

The V call is TRBV5-4, the J call TRBJ1-6; D gene ambiguous. Germline CDR1 is SGHNT and CDR2 is YYREEE (reference sequence). V shed 6 bases and J shed 7 bases, with 14 bases lying between them. This CDR3 contains 14 residues. This CDR3 reads CASNDKGRNSPLHF. The CDR3 DNA reads as TGTGCCAGCAACGACAAGGGAAGGAATTCACCCCTCCACTTT.

The V call is TRBV7-8, the J call TRBJ2-3; D might be TRBD2 (5 bases). CDR3 length: 15 amino acids. From germline, CDR1 is SGHVS and CDR2 FQNEAQ. The V gene lost 1 base and the J gene lost 7 bases, with 15 bases spanning the gap. CDR3 loop: CASSLDHREWNTQYF. CDR3 DNA sequence: TGTGCCAGCAGCTTAGACCATAGGGAGTGGAATACGCAGTATTTT.

In regard to this clonotype: A read error may be the cause here, since a much bigger clone is one base away. The rearrangement joins TRBV6-1 to TRBJ2-1; tentative D call: TRBD2 (5 bases). This CDR3 is 14 amino acids long. Trimming removed 2 bases at V and 3 bases at J, with 8 bases between. The germline gives CDR1 MNHNS, CDR2 SASEGT. The CDR3 loop reads CASSERADYNEQFF. CDR3 DNA sequence: TGTGCCAGCAGTGAACGAGCGGACTACAATGAGCAGTTCTTC.